Listed here is a single T cell receptor beta chain. The antigen is undetermined. PCR primers comprised 60 Vbeta and 13 Jbeta primers. The assay was immunoSEQ multiplex PCR, and TCRdb's table has in-frame clones only and misses some. The sample shows more than 150,000 clones, 65% to 80% of them seen only once. Trimming removed 5 bases from V and 6 bases from J; junction bases left unmatched: 7. Germline CDR1 SEHNR, CDR2 FQNEAQ (reference sequence). CDR3 size: 14 residues. This record comes from a study of cytomegalovirus exposure and HLA in healthy donors. The study's findings and limits: Using the classifier, cytomegalovirus status was reportedly diagnosed with high specificity and sensitivity. It was shown in a later analysis that HLA-associated TCR beta chains were more clonally expanded than other, equally common chains.

The chain has TRBV7-9 and TRBJ1-1; 9 bases agree with TRBD1. This TCR came from a woman between 40 and 50 years old in good health and CMV-seropositive. The material sequenced was PBMCs. CDR3 region: CASSPPGQGSEAFF. The CDR3 bases are TGTGCCAGCAGCCCCCCGGGACAGGGTTCTGAAGCTTTCTTT. The whole variable domain, filled in from reference TRBV7-9 and TRBJ1-1, reads DTGVSQNPRHKITKRGQNVTFRCDPISEHNRLYWYRQTLGQGPEFLTYFQNEAQLEKSRLLSDRFSAERPKGSFSTLEIQRTEQGDSAMYLCASSPPGQGSEAFFGQGTRLTVV.